The 8 T cell receptor beta chains listed next were all sequenced from one sample in a study of blood T cell repertoires in COVID-19. The repertoire was sequenced with immunoSEQ multiplex PCR; TCRdb's copy has only in-frame clones and lacks some. The sample includes about 45,000 clones, just under 70% of them seen just once. Sample: peripheral blood. These receptor sequences come from an elderly man with acute or convalescent COVID-19.

The rearrangement uses TRBV5-1 and TRBJ2-7; D is possibly TRBD1 (5 bases). Trimming left V 2 bases short and J 2 bases short, with 11 bases between. This CDR3 is built from 14 residues. Germline values: CDR1 SGHRS, CDR2 YFSETQ. This CDR3 reads CASSLRGSPYEQYF. The CDR3 nucleotides read TGCGCCAGCAGCTTAAGGGGATCGCCCTACGAGCAGTACTTC.

The chain couples TRBV11-3 to TRBJ2-5, with 9 bases aligning to TRBD1. This CDR3 has 15 residues. The V gene end was trimmed by 5 bases and the J gene end by 4 bases; junction bases not matched to a gene: 8. The germline gives CDR1 SGHNT, CDR2 YENEEA. CDR3 in amino acids: CASSPTGGQGETQYF. The CDR3 DNA follows: TGTGCCAGCAGCCCTACAGGGGGCCAGGGAGAGACCCAGTACTTC.

This clone rates as medium-sized. The V and J genes are TRBV6-5 and TRBJ1-6; tentative D call: TRBD1 (6 bases). The ends were cut back, 2 bases at V and 7 bases at J, with 12 bases in the middle. This CDR3 spans 15 amino acids. From germline, CDR1 is MNHEY and CDR2 SVGAGI. Here the CDR3 DNA reads TGTGCCAGCAGTTACGGGCAGGGGCAAAATTCACCCCTCCACTTT. Encoded protein: CASSYGQGQNSPLHF.

This chain joins TRBV6-2 or TRBV6-3 and TRBJ2-1; D is perhaps TRBD2 (6 bases). Germline assignment: CDR1 MNHEY and CDR2 SVGEGT. V was clipped by 5 bases and J by 0 bases, with 14 bases between them. The CDR3 sequence is 16 residues long. In nucleotides, the CDR3 is TGTGCCAGCAGTGCCCTTCTAGCGACCTCCTACAATGAGCAGTTCTTC. Its translation: CASSALLATSYNEQFF.

The rearrangement links TRBV19 to TRBJ1-5; 7 bases are a match to TRBD1. The ends lost 8 bases at V and 5 bases at J; junction bases unmatched: 15. CDR1 is LNHDA and CDR2 is SQIVND in the germline V gene (reference sequence). The length of the CDR3 is 16 residues. CDR3 bases: TGTGCCAGTGCCCCGCTTTCGGGACAGTCATATCAGCCCCAGCATTTT. It yields the protein CASAPLSGQSYQPQHF.

This sequence joins TRBV23-1 and TRBJ2-1, with 7 bases lining up with TRBD1. TRBV23-1 is known as an ORF, though its function is uncertain. V lost 6 bases and J lost 2; bases outside the gene matches: 13. This CDR3 is built from 17 residues. CDR3 residues: CASSHSGQSNTYNEQFF. The CDR3 nucleotides are TGCGCCAGCAGCCACTCGGGACAGAGTAATACCTACAATGAGCAGTTCTTC.

The table lists this clone with a few counts. This chain connects TRBV30 to TRBJ1-6, with TRBD1 matching over 7 bases. The CDR3 contains 15 residues. V dropped 3 bases and J dropped 8; count of bases not matched to a gene: 10. Germline CDR1 is GTSNPN and CDR2 is SVGIG (reference sequence). CDR3 protein: CAWRPIDRADSPLHF. In nucleotides, the CDR3 is TGTGCCTGGAGGCCGATCGACAGGGCTGATTCACCCCTCCACTTT.

The chain couples TRBV7-9 to TRBJ1-4; D might be TRBD1 (6 bases). Trimming shortened V by 1 base and J by 4 bases, and 19 bases separated the two germline ends. CDR1 and CDR2 from the germline V gene are SEHNR and FQNEAQ (reference sequence). CDR3 length equals 18 residues. In DNA form, the CDR3 reads TGTGCCAGCAGCTTAGGGTCGGGCCGGACAGTCAGTAATGAAAAACTGTTTTTT. It yields the protein CASSLGSGRTVSNEKLFF.